This T cell receptor beta chain emerged from a study of glioma-infiltrating T cells. Study-level findings and limits: Gliomas, especially low-grade, showed above-expected tissue-blood divergence; non-neoplastic patients showed below.

Using RNA template, CDR3s of TCR alpha and beta were amplified with iRepertoire arm-PCR. Tissue mRNA or PBMC total RNA, 100-400 ng, went into one-step reverse transcription and amplification. TCRdb recomputed calls from the multiplex PCR reads with MiXCR, one row per CDR3 protein. Found here are around 20,000 distinct CDR3 sequences, under 30% of them singletons; the top ten hold roughly 14%. This clonotype was detected many times. Its antigen is unidentified. J gave up 3 bases and V 5 bases, and 9 bases lay outside the gene matches. CDR3 length: 15 residues. Germline V gives CDR1 MGHDK, CDR2 SYGVNS. V gene TRBV25-1 combines with J gene TRBJ2-5, with 7 bases that match TRBD1. Sequenced input: glioma tissue, nonneoplastic brain tissue, or PBMCs (not recorded which). The source of this sequence is a human donor with low-grade glioma or glioblastoma, undergoing nonglioma brain surgery, or in good health (not recorded which). CDR3 coding DNA: TGTGCCAGCAGTTCCTATCCCGGGACAGAAGAGACCCAGTACTTC. Its protein product is CASSSYPGTEETQYF.